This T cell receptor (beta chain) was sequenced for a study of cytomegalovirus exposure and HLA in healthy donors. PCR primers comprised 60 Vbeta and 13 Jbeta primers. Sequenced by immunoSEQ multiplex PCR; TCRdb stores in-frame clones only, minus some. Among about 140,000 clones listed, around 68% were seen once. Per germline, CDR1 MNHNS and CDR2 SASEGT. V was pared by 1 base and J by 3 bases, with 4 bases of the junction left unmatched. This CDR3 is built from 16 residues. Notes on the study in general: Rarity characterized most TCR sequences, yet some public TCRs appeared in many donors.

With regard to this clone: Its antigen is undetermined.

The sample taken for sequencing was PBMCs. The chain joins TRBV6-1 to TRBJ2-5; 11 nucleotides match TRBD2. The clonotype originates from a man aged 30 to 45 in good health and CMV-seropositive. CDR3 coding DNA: TGTGCCAGCAGTGAAGTCGGGACTAGCGGCAAAGAGACCCAGTACTTC. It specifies CASSEVGTSGKETQYF.